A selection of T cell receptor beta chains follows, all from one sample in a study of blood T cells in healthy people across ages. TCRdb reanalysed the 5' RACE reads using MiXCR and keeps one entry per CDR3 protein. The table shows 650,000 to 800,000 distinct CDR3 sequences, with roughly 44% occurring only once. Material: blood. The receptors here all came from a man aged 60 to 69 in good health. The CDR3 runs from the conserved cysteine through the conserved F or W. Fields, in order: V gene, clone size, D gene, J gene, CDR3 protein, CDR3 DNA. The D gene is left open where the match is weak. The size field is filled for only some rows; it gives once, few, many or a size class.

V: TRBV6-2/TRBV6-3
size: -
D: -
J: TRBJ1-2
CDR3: CASSSQGEAGYTF
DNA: TGTGCCAGCAGTTCCCAGGGAGAGGCTGGCTACACCTTC

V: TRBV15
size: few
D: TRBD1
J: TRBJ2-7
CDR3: CATSRPGQGFYEQYF
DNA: TGTGCCACCAGCAGACCCGGACAGGGGTTCTACGAGCAGTACTTC

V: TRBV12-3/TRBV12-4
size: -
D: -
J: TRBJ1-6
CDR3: CASSLNGERKNSPLHF
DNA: TGTGCCAGCAGTTTAAATGGGGAAAGGAAGAATTCACCCCTCCACTTT

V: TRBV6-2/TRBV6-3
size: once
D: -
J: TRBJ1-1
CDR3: CASRTDGEAFF
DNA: TGTGCCAGCAGAACCGACGGTGAAGCTTTCTTT

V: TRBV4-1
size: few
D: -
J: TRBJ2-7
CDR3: CASSPGILSYEQYF
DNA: TGCGCCAGCAGCCCCGGGATTCTTTCCTACGAGCAGTACTTC

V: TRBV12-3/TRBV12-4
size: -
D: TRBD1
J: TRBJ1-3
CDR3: CASSPGQGPGNTIYF
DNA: TGTGCCAGCAGCCCTGGACAGGGTCCTGGAAACACCATATATTTT

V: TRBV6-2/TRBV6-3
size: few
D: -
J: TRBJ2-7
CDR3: CASSYGDIPSYEQYF
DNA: TGTGCCAGCAGTTACGGGGACATACCGTCCTACGAGCAGTACTTC

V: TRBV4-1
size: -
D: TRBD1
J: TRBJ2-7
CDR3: CASSPPGQGRNEQYF
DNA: TGCGCCAGCAGCCCTCCGGGACAGGGTCGAAACGAGCAGTACTTC

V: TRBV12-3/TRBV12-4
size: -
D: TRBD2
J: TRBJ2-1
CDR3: CASSNGGCNEQFF
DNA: TGTGCCAGCAGTAACGGGGGGTGCAATGAGCAGTTCTTC

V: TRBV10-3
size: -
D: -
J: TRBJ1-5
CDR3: CAISDARDINNQPQHF
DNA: TGTGCCATCAGTGATGCCCGGGACATCAACAATCAGCCCCAGCATTTT

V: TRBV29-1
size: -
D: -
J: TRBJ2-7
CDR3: CSVWDLGYEQYF
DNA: TGCAGCGTTTGGGATTTGGGATACGAGCAGTACTTC

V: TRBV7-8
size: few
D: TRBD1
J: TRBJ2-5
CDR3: CASSRQGLMSETQYF
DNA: TGTGCCAGCAGCAGACAGGGGTTAATGTCAGAGACCCAGTACTTC

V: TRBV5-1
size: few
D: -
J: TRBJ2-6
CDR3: CASCPVAGANVLTF
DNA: TGCGCCAGCTGCCCAGTCGCTGGGGCCAACGTCCTGACTTTC

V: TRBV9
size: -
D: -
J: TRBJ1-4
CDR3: CASSETPATNEKLFF
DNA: TGTGCCAGCAGCGAGACCCCTGCAACTAATGAAAAACTGTTTTTT

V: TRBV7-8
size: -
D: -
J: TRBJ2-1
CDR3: CASSPTRVHNEQFF
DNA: TGTGCCAGCAGCCCAACGAGGGTTCACAATGAGCAGTTCTTC

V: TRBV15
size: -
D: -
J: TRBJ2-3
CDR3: CATSRGGTSGTDTQYF
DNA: TGTGCCACCAGCAGAGGGGGGACCTCCGGCACAGATACGCAGTATTTT

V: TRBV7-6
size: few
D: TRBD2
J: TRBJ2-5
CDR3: CASSSAGYQETQYF
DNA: TGTGCCAGCAGCTCAGCGGGGTACCAAGAGACCCAGTACTTC

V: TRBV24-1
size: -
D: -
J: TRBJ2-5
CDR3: CATQGRAQETQYF
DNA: TGTGCCACCCAGGGCAGGGCCCAAGAGACCCAGTACTTC

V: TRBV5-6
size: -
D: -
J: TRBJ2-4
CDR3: CASSLKYGAFSIQYF
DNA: TGTGCCAGCAGCTTGAAATACGGGGCGTTTAGCATTCAGTACTTC

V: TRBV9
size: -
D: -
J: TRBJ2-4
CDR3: CASSVGGNPDIQYF
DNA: TGTGCCAGCAGCGTAGGGGGGAATCCCGACATTCAGTACTTC

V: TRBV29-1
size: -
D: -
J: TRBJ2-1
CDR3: CSGREVNEQFF
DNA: TGCAGCGGCAGGGAAGTGAATGAGCAGTTCTTC

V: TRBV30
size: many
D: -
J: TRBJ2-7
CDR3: CAGSVTGEQYF
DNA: TGTGCCGGGAGTGTAACGGGCGAGCAGTACTTC

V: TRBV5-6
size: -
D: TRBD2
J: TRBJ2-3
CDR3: CASSLRLAGAASTDTQYF
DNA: TGTGCCAGCAGCCTGCGGCTAGCGGGGGCCGCTAGCACAGATACGCAGTATTTT

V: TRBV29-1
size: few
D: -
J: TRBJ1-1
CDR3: CSVVGNTEAFF
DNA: TGCAGCGTTGTGGGGAACACTGAAGCTTTCTTT

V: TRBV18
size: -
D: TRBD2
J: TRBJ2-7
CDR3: CASSPTSGGNYEQYF
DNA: TGTGCCAGCTCACCAACTAGCGGGGGGAACTACGAGCAGTACTTC

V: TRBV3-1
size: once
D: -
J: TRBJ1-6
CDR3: CASSQVSDSPLHF
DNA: TGTGCCAGCAGCCAAGTTTCGGATTCACCCCTCCACTTT

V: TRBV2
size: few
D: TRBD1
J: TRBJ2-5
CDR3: CASSEDRAETQYF
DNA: TGTGCCAGCAGCGAGGACAGGGCCGAGACCCAGTACTTC

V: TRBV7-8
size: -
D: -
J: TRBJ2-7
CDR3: CASSLVLEAYEQYF
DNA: TGTGCCAGCAGCTTAGTTCTGGAGGCCTACGAGCAGTACTTC

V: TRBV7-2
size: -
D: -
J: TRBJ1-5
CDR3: CASNQGGGSNQPQHF
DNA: TGTGCCAGCAACCAAGGGGGAGGTAGCAATCAGCCCCAGCATTTT

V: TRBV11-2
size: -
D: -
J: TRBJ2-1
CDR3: CASSLDIGVYNEQFF
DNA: TGTGCCAGCAGCTTAGATATCGGGGTTTACAATGAGCAGTTCTTC

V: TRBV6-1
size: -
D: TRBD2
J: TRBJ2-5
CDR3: CASSGVSGGVETQYF
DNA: TGTGCCAGCAGTGGGGTTAGCGGGGGGGTGGAGACCCAGTACTTC

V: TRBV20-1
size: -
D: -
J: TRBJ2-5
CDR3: CSARERISLETQYF
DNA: TGCAGTGCTAGGGAGAGGATTAGCTTGGAGACCCAGTACTTC

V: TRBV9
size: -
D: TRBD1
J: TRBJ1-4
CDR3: CASSPRTGLTNEKLFF
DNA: TGTGCCAGCAGCCCGCGGACAGGGCTCACTAATGAAAAACTGTTTTTT

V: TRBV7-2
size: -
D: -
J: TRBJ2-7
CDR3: CASSLGVTTDEQYF
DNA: TGTGCCAGCAGCTTAGGCGTCACGACCGACGAGCAGTACTTC

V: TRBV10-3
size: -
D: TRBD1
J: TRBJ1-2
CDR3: CAIRPGTGNYGYTF
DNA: TGTGCCATCAGGCCCGGGACAGGGAACTATGGCTACACCTTC

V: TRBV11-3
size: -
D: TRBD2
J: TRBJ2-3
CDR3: CASSLGTSGGGTDTQYF
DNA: TGTGCCAGCAGCTTGGGGACTAGCGGGGGGGGCACAGATACGCAGTATTTT

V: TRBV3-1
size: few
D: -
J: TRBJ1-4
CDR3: CAVLANEKLFF
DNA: TGTGCCGTGCTCGCTAATGAAAAACTGTTTTTT

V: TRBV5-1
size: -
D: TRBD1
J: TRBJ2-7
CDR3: CASSRGQGNYEQYF
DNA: TGCGCCAGCAGCCGCGGACAGGGCAACTACGAGCAGTACTTC

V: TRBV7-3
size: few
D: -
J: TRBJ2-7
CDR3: CASSLTGKDEQYF
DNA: TGTGCCAGCAGCCTTACAGGGAAGGACGAGCAGTACTTC

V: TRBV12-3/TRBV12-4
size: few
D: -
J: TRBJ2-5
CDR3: CASSSRGGSEQYF
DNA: TGTGCCAGCAGCTCCAGGGGAGGTAGTGAGCAGTACTTC

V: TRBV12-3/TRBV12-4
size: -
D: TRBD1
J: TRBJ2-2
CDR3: CASSQDRVVTGELFF
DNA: TGTGCCAGCAGTCAGGACAGGGTAGTCACCGGGGAGCTGTTTTTT